This T cell receptor beta chain was recovered during a study of cytotoxic CD8 clonotypes in ibrutinib-treated CLL (dated by TCRdb to the early 2020s). Regarding the study in general: The cohort had 11 to 12 relapsed/refractory and about 15 treatment-naive patients; 17 to 18 were IGHV unmutated. Partial responses were observed in around 25 patients and complete responses in 2; after a median follow-up of about 69 months, remission was maintained in approximately 14 patients and progression was observed in approximately 12. Response samples were obtained after a median of 12 months of treatment, with a range of roughly 6 to 40 months. Samples averaged approximately 240,000 productive templates and just under 95,000 productive rearrangements. Of the 90 or so participants in the trial, roughly 26 had longitudinal samples available. Cryopreserved peripheral blood mononuclear cells were obtained before treatment, at response, and at either sustained remission or disease progression. All remission and progressive disease samples were collected while patients were still receiving ibrutinib.

Study-wide findings and limitations: Public clonotypes were rare and either contracted or stayed stable during treatment, and the rise in clonality at ibrutinib response reflected the expansion of private clonotypes. An increase in clonality was observed at ibrutinib response, with clonality remaining stable during sustained remission and falling back toward baseline at progression. Sampling times were not matched between patients in sustained remission and patients whose disease was progressing, and lymph node repertoires were not examined. At baseline, clonality was higher than in age-matched healthy donors and showed a strong correlation with circulating CD8+ T-cell counts.

Each clonotype received, on average, around 9.6x coverage in deep resolution sequencing performed on a MiSeq, where the target depth lay between 1 in 1 million and 1 in 200,000 T cells. The immunoSEQ hsTCRB Kit was used to generate the TCR beta libraries. On the authors' methods: The data were analyzed with ImmunoSEQ Analyzer and ImmunoSEQ Data Assistant, and V, D and J gene assignments followed IMGT definitions. Clonality, with values ranging from 0 to 1, was calculated as one minus the normalized Shannon entropy of productive rearrangement frequencies. Only overrepresented clonotypes making up at least 0.05% of the repertoire of each patient were included in the public clonotype analysis. Around 13 age-matched healthy donor repertoires from immuneACCESS were used as controls for clonality. Sourced from immuneACCESS, this table was stored by TCRdb with only in-frame sequences that have V and J called. A share of the clones is absent; for the studies checked, an unresolved V gene accounts for under half, and the remainder has no known explanation. Clonal size and the V and J genes are those of that table, whereas D and trimming came from the DNA. The sample contains over 130,000 clones, about 84% of them found a single time. The ten top clones hold less than 8.5% of the sample.

Regarding this clone: Its target antigen remains unknown. No per-base quality is available; no much larger clone lies one base away.

For TCR beta library preparation, roughly 2.2 micrograms of genomic DNA were isolated from cryopreserved PBMCs. Longitudinal blood samples from CLL patients on ibrutinib monotherapy underwent high-throughput TCR beta sequencing. The patients took part in an open-label, single-center phase 2 trial of ibrutinib monotherapy. The germline V gene supplies CDR1 SGHVS and CDR2 FNYEAQ. The CDR3 has 14 amino acids, counting the end cysteine and phenylalanine. The entry retains the CDR3 DNA only, 42 bases that are in frame from base 1. For this chain, trimming is 0 bases at the V end and 5 bases at the J end, and the number of junction bases without a gene match is 3.

The sequence came from a human donor with chronic lymphocytic leukemia. The chain links TRBV7-6 with TRBJ2-7; 8 middle bases align to TRBD2. The sequences come from PBMCs, collected after 36 months of ibrutinib treatment. The CDR3 region: CASSLAGGAHEQYF. In nucleotide form, the sequence is TGTGCCAGCAGCTTAGCCGGGGGGGCCCACGAGCAGTACTTC. When the CDR3 is completed using the reference TRBV7-6 and TRBJ2-7 genes on either side, the full variable domain is GAGVSQSPRYKVTKRGQDVALRCDPISGHVSLYWYRQALGQGPEFLTYFNYEAQQDKSGLPNDRFSAERPEGSISTLTIQRTEQRDSAMYRCASSLAGGAHEQYFGPGTRLTVT.